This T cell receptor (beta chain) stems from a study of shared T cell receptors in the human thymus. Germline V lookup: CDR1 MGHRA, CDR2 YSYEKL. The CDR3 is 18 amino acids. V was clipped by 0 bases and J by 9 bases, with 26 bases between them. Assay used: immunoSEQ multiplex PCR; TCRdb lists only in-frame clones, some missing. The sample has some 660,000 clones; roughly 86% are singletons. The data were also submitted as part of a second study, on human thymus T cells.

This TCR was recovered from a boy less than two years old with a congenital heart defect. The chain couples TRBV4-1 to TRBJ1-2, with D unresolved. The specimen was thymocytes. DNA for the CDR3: TGCGCCAGCAGCCAAGATGATACCCCCACCCCGGGGATTTATAGCTACACCTTC. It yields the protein CASSQDDTPTPGIYSYTF.